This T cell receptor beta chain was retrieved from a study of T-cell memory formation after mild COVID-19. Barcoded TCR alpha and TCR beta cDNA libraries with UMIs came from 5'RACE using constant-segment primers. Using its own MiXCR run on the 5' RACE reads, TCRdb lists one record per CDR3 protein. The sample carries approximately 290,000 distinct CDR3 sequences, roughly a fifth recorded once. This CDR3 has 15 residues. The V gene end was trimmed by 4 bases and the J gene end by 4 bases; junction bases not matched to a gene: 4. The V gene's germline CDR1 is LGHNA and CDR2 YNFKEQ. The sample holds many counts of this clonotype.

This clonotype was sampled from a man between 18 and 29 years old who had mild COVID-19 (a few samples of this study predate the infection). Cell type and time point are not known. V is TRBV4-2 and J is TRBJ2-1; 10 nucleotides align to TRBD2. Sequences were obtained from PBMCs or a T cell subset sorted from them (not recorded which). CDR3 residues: CASSRETSGYNEQFF. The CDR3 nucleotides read TGTGCCAGCAGCCGGGAGACTAGCGGGTACAATGAGCAGTTCTTC.